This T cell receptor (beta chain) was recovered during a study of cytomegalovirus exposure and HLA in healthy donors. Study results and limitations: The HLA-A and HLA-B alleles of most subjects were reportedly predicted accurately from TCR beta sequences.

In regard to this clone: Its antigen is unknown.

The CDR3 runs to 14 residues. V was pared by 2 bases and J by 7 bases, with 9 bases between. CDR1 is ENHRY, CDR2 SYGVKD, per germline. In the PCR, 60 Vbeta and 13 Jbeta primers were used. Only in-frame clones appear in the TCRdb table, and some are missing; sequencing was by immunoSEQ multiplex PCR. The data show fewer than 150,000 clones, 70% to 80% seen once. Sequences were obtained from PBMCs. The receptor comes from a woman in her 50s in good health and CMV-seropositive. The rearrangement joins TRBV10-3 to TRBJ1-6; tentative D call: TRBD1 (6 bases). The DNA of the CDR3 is TGTGCCATCAGTGAGACAGGGATAAATTCACCCCTCCACTTT. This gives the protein CAISETGINSPLHF.